The 16 T cell receptor beta chains below come from one sample, sequenced in a study of blood T cells in healthy people across ages. Combining a sample-barcoded 5' primer with a J-beta primer mix, a second PCR ran for about 7 to 11 cycles. TCRdb re-called the 5' RACE reads with MiXCR, one entry per CDR3 protein. Of around 2 million distinct CDR3 sequences in the sample, roughly two fifths were seen once. The sequencing input was blood. The receptor source for this set is a human donor in good health.

This clonotype was observed a few times. The chain combines TRBV29-1 with TRBJ2-7, with TRBD1 identical over 7 bases. CDR3 length equals 13 residues. Germline trimming cut 3 bases from V and 4 bases from J; bases unmatched to any gene: 6. Germline CDR1 is SQVTM and CDR2 is ANQGSEA. This CDR3 is CSVEGTADYEQYF. The CDR3 bases are TGCAGCGTTGAGGGGACAGCCGATTACGAGCAGTACTTC.

CDR3 residues: CASSPGGQTQETQYF. CDR3 in DNA: TGTGCCAGCAGCCCGGGGGGGCAGACCCAAGAGACCCAGTACTTC. The chain joins TRBV7-2 to TRBJ2-5; 8 nucleotides align to TRBD2. The CDR3 sequence is 15 residues long. With 5 bases clipped from V and 1 base from J, the junction kept 6 bases outside the gene matches. Germline loops: CDR1 SGHTA, CDR2 FQGNSA.

This chain uses TRBV29-1 with TRBJ2-3; D unclear. The length of the CDR3 is 17 residues. The germline V gene encodes CDR1 SQVTM and CDR2 ANQGSEA. V was clipped by 0 bases and J by 0 bases, with 16 bases between them. The CDR3 spells CSVEEYWGLGSTDTQYF. The CDR3 DNA is TGCAGCGTTGAAGAATATTGGGGTTTGGGTAGCACAGATACGCAGTATTTT.

The V call is TRBV10-3, the J call TRBJ2-7; 7 nucleotides align to TRBD1. V was clipped by 10 bases and J by 3 bases; unmatched bases: 12. The CDR3 loop spans 14 amino acids. The germline V gene has CDR1 ENHRY and CDR2 SYGVKD. CDR3 residues: CATRRQGNYYEQYF. In nucleotides, the CDR3 is TGTGCCACCAGGAGACAGGGAAATTACTACGAGCAGTACTTC.

The chain uses TRBV5-1 and TRBJ1-1; 9 bases map to TRBD1. V trimming: 0 bases; J trimming: 2 bases; junction bases outside the gene matches: 5. Germline lookup yields CDR1 SGHRS and CDR2 YFSETQ. CDR3 length: 16 residues. The CDR3 sequence is CASSLGGQGSNTEAFF. In nucleotides, the CDR3 is TGCGCCAGCAGCTTGGGGGGACAGGGAAGTAACACTGAAGCTTTCTTT.

The chain has TRBV6-4 and TRBJ2-1, with no clear D. The CDR3 consists of 16 residues. The V end lost 6 bases, the J end lost 0 bases, and 15 bases lay between the germline ends. Germline V lookup: CDR1 MRHNA, CDR2 SNTAGT. The CDR3 DNA reads as TGTGCCAGCAGCCCCCAAGGGCGGAGCTCCTACAATGAGCAGTTCTTC. Translation gives CASSPQGRSSYNEQFF.

This chain links TRBV29-1 with TRBJ2-5; D call uncertain. V shed 4 bases and J shed 2 bases, with 11 bases lying between them. Germline lookup yields CDR1 SQVTM and CDR2 ANQGSEA. The length of the CDR3 is 13 residues. This CDR3 reads CSVAQVLQETQYF. The CDR3 DNA sequence: TGCAGCGTTGCTCAGGTACTACAAGAGACCCAGTACTTC.

This clonotype was detected ten times or more. The V and J genes are TRBV10-3 and TRBJ2-7; perhaps TRBD1 as D (6 bases). The CDR3 sequence is 12 residues long. In germline, CDR1 is ENHRY, CDR2 SYGVKD. V dropped 5 bases and J dropped 3 bases, with 8 bases sitting between them. The CDR3, as DNA: TGTGCCATCAGTAGGGACAACTACGAGCAGTACTTC. It yields the protein CAISRDNYEQYF.

Details on this clonotype: Sequence at one end of the junction differs from germline and may be a read error. This sequence joins TRBV29-1 and TRBJ2-1, with D perhaps assigned TRBD1 or TRBD2 (6 bases each). Germline-derived CDR1 and CDR2 are SQVTM and ANQGSEA. The length of the CDR3 is 14 residues. The CDR3 DNA reads TGCAGCGTTACCGGGGGCGTTTTTTACAATGCGCAGTTCTTC. Translated: CSVTGGVFYNAQFF.

This clonotype appeared once. The J gene is TRBJ2-2, the V gene TRBV20-1; TRBD1 matches at 7 bases. Per the germline V gene, CDR1 is DFQATT and CDR2 is SNEGSKA (reference sequence). This CDR3 region has 16 residues. J was trimmed by 3 bases and V by 2 bases; bases with no gene match: 9. CDR3 DNA: TGCAGTGCTAGACCCCCTAGACAGGGTCACACCGGGGAGCTGTTTTTT. Translating it yields CSARPPRQGHTGELFF.

DNA of the CDR3: TGCAGTGCTAGATTCAGGACAGGGACCTACGAGCAGTACTTC. Its protein product is CSARFRTGTYEQYF. This sequence joins TRBV20-1 and TRBJ2-7; 8 bases map to TRBD1. The CDR3 has 14 residues. Germline V gene sequence: CDR1 DFQATT, CDR2 SNEGSKA (reference sequence). Trimming took 2 bases from V and 2 from J; bases not matched to a gene: 5.

This chain joins TRBV12-3 or TRBV12-4 and TRBJ2-1, with TRBD1 matching 10 bases. The CDR3 length is 15 residues. Germline trimming cut 5 bases from V and 9 bases from J; bases unmatched to any gene: 10. CDR3 DNA: TGTGCCAGCAGTGCCCCGGGACAGGGGAACATTGAGCAGTTCTTC. This sequence encodes CASSAPGQGNIEQFF.

The rearrangement joins TRBV27 to TRBJ2-1, with a tentative D call TRBD2 (6 bases). Germline CDR1 reads MNHEY; CDR2 reads SMNVEV (reference sequence). CDR3 size: 13 residues. Trimming shortened V by 11 bases and J by 9 bases, and 20 bases separated the two germline ends. In nucleotides, the CDR3 is TGTGCCGCGGGGATAACTCAGGGCAGTGAGCAGTTCTTC. It yields the protein CAAGITQGSEQFF.

In this sample, this clonotype turned up a few times. The chain is built from TRBV6-5 and TRBJ2-5; D is perhaps TRBD2 (5 bases). The germline gives CDR1 MNHEY, CDR2 SVGAGI. V lost 6 bases and J 0 bases, leaving 5 bases between the germline ends. This CDR3 comprises 12 residues. The CDR3 spells CASREDQETQYF. CDR3 in DNA: TGTGCCAGCAGGGAGGACCAAGAGACCCAGTACTTC.

The chain has TRBV20-1 and TRBJ2-7; a possible D gene is TRBD2 (6 bases). This CDR3 has 14 residues. In germline, CDR1 is DFQATT, CDR2 SNEGSKA (reference sequence). Trimming removed 1 base at V and 5 bases at J, with 15 bases between. CDR3 sequence: CSARASGGVDEQYF. The CDR3 DNA reads as TGCAGTGCTAGAGCCTCTGGAGGGGTCGACGAGCAGTACTTC.

This chain uses TRBV20-1 with TRBJ2-7; no clear D gene. The germline CDR1 and CDR2 sequences are DFQATT and SNEGSKA (reference sequence). Trimming removed 6 bases from V and 3 bases from J, with 21 bases in between. The CDR3 loop spans 15 amino acids. In DNA, the CDR3 is TGCAGTGCAAAGGACGGTACATATCCATACTACGAGCAGTACTTC. Translated: CSAKDGTYPYYEQYF.